This T cell receptor beta chain is from a study of cytomegalovirus exposure and HLA in healthy donors. The PCR ran on 60 Vbeta and 13 Jbeta primers. Some clones are missing from TCRdb's copy, which holds only in-frame ones; the method was immunoSEQ multiplex PCR. The repertoire holds about 120,000 clones, 80% to 85% seen once, with 3% to 5% in the top ten. Germline V gene data show CDR1 as LGHNA and CDR2 as YSLEER. There are 14 residues in the CDR3. V lost 0 bases and J 2 bases, leaving 7 bases between the germline ends. Study outcomes and limitations: HLA allele associations emerged for roughly 17,000 TCR beta sequences in a later analysis, at 0.05 false discovery rate.

This clone was counted between two and nine times. What it binds is not known. The V gene is TRBV4-3, the J gene TRBJ1-1; possible D gene TRBD1, 5 bases. This TCR derives from a woman aged 25-40 years in good health and CMV-seronegative. Material for sequencing was PBMCs. CDR3 DNA: TGCGCCAGCAGCCAAGACAGGGATAACACTGAAGCTTTCTTT. It is translated as CASSQDRDNTEAFF.